These 18 T cell receptor beta chains originate from one sample sequenced in a study of T cell responses to AZD1222 COVID-19 vaccine. Sequencing was performed with immunoSEQ multiplex PCR; in TCRdb, only in-frame clones are kept and a portion is missing. The data contain 100,000 to 150,000 clones, more than 70% of them singletons. The specimen comprised peripheral blood, sampled on day 0 of AZD1222 vaccination. The origin of the receptors is an adult in good health.

The chain combines TRBV11-2 with TRBJ1-2, with D unresolved. Germline CDR1 SGHAT, CDR2 FQNNGV. Deletions cut 8 bases from V and 0 bases from J, with 10 bases between. The CDR3 length is 13 residues. The CDR3 DNA sequence: TGTGCCAGCCCGACCGGTTCTAACTATGGCTACACCTTC. Its protein product is CASPTGSNYGYTF.

This clone was counted a few times. DNA for the CDR3: TGTGCCAGCAGCCGGGTAAACCAGGGACCTCGGGGGGCCCTCCACTTT. Translation: CASSRVNQGPRGALHF. The chain employs TRBV13 and TRBJ1-6; D is possibly TRBD1 (5 bases). Trimming pared 5 bases from V and 14 bases from J, leaving 25 bases between. CDR3 size: 16 residues. Germline V gene lookup returns CDR1 PRHDT and CDR2 FYEKMQ (reference sequence).

This rearrangement joins TRBV6-2 or TRBV6-3 to TRBJ1-4; 7 bases map to TRBD1. J was trimmed by 1 base and V by 6 bases; bases with no gene match: 8. CDR1 MNHEY and CDR2 SVGEGT come from the germline V gene. This CDR3 has 16 residues. CDR3 in amino acids: CASSQRGLGTNEKLFF. The CDR3 bases are TGTGCCAGCAGCCAGAGGGGGCTCGGAACTAATGAAAAACTGTTTTTT.

The J gene is TRBJ2-2, the V gene TRBV7-2, with D possibly being TRBD1 or TRBD2 (5 bases each). The CDR3 consists of 14 residues. V was trimmed by 6 bases and J by 7 bases, leaving 15 bases between them. Per the germline V gene, CDR1 is SGHTA and CDR2 is FQGNSA. The CDR3 spells CASRSPGRSGELFF. The CDR3 DNA is TGTGCCAGCAGGTCCCCGGGGCGGAGCGGGGAGCTGTTTTTT.

The gene calls are TRBV3-1 (or the pseudogene TRBV3-2) and TRBJ1-1; a weak D match, TRBD1 (6 bases). In germline, CDR1 is LGHDT, CDR2 YNNKEL (reference sequence). The CDR3 has 13 residues. V lost 6 bases to trimming and J lost 4 bases, with 12 bases between them. CDR3 sequence (DNA): TGTGCCAGCAGTTCTAAGGGGGGCACTGAAGCTTTCTTT. Amino acid sequence: CASSSKGGTEAFF.

The V call is TRBV5-8, the J call TRBJ1-5, with D tentatively TRBD1 (6 bases). Germline V CDR1 and CDR2: SGHTS, YDEGEE. V was cut by 4 bases and J by 1 base, with 12 bases left in between. CDR3 length: 15 residues. The CDR3 DNA reads as TGTGCCAGCAGCCAGGGGTCGACGAGCAATCAGCCCCAGCATTTT. It encodes CASSQGSTSNQPQHF. The full variable domain, its missing parts supplied by reference TRBV5-8 and TRBJ1-5, is EAGVTQSPTHLIKTRGQQATLRCSPISGHTSVYWYQQALGLGLQFLLWYDEGEERNRGNFPPRFSGRQFPNYSSELNVNALELEDSALYLCASSQGSTSNQPQHFGDGTRLSIL.

The rearrangement uses TRBV7-3 and TRBJ2-1; 13 nucleotides align to TRBD2. CDR1 is SGHTA, CDR2 FQGTGA, per germline. This CDR3 is 21 amino acids long. With 9 bases clipped from V and 0 bases from J, the junction kept 20 bases outside the gene matches. This CDR3 is CARTYPYSRTSGGPSYNEQFF. The CDR3 DNA reads TGTGCCAGGACGTACCCCTACTCGCGGACTAGCGGGGGCCCCTCCTACAATGAGCAGTTCTTC.

The chain uses TRBV27 and TRBJ2-3; D unresolved. V gave up 6 bases and J gave up 0 bases, with 7 bases separating them. CDR1 and CDR2 from the germline V gene are MNHEY and SMNVEV (reference sequence). The CDR3 runs to 13 residues. The CDR3 DNA sequence: TGTGCCAGCAGAGCACTAAGCACAGATACGCAGTATTTT. Translation: CASRALSTDTQYF.

V and J are TRBV2 and TRBJ2-1; D unresolved. The CDR3 totals 14 residues. Germline CDR1 SNHLY, CDR2 FYNNEI. The V gene lost 4 bases and the J gene lost 4 bases, with 11 bases spanning the gap. The CDR3 nucleotides are TGTGCCAGCAGTGGGGTTGGTAGGTACAATGAGCAGTTCTTC. Protein sequence: CASSGVGRYNEQFF.

The chain uses TRBV6-1 and TRBJ1-5, with 10 bases matching TRBD1. Germline CDR1 MNHNS, CDR2 SASEGT. The CDR3 loop spans 16 amino acids. The J segment lost 7 bases and the V segment lost 0 bases, leaving 6 bases of the junction unmatched. The CDR3 sequence is CASSEALGQGGQPQHF. DNA of the CDR3: TGTGCCAGCAGTGAAGCGCTAGGACAGGGGGGACAGCCCCAGCATTTT.

The gene calls are TRBV12-3 or TRBV12-4 and TRBJ2-2; D not certain. This CDR3 region has 13 residues. Trimming shortened V by 5 bases and J by 12 bases, and 16 bases separated the two germline ends. CDR3 residues: CASSPGVGIKLFF. CDR3 nucleotides: TGTGCCAGCAGTCCCGGAGTAGGGATAAAGCTGTTTTTT.

The chain links TRBV7-9 to TRBJ1-1; D is ambiguous. The CDR3 totals 18 residues. Germline loops: CDR1 SEHNR, CDR2 FQNEAQ (reference sequence). V was clipped by 4 bases and J by 2 bases, with 23 bases between them. The CDR3, as DNA: TGTGCCAGCAGCTCTAGGAGAGTGTTCGCACAGAATAACACTGAAGCTTTCTTT. This sequence encodes CASSSRRVFAQNNTEAFF.

The rearrangement links TRBV14 to TRBJ2-1; 10 nucleotides line up with TRBD1. The germline V gene encodes CDR1 SGHDN and CDR2 FVKESK. V lost 4 bases and J lost 5; bases outside the gene matches: 2. This CDR3 is built from 14 residues. CDR3 region: CASSRDRGHNEQFF. The CDR3 DNA is TGTGCCAGCAGCCGGGACAGGGGTCACAATGAGCAGTTCTTC.

The chain recombines TRBV11-2 with TRBJ1-2, with 7 bases identical to TRBD1. The CDR3 is 14 amino acids. The V gene's germline CDR1 is SGHAT and CDR2 FQNNGV. Unmatched junction bases numbered 3, after V lost 3 bases and J lost 2 bases. This CDR3 reads CASSFGQVNYGYTF. CDR3 in DNA: TGTGCCAGCAGCTTTGGACAGGTCAACTATGGCTACACCTTC.

The V and J genes are TRBV4-2 and TRBJ2-1; 9 nucleotides match TRBD2. Germline CDR1 is LGHNA and CDR2 is YNFKEQ. CDR3 length: 17 residues. The ends lost 3 bases at V and 8 bases at J; junction bases unmatched: 14. The CDR3 sequence is CASSQTYELAGVYEQFF. CDR3 bases: TGTGCCAGCAGCCAGACCTACGAATTAGCGGGAGTCTATGAGCAGTTCTTC.

The V and J genes are TRBV27 and TRBJ2-5, with 9 bases aligning to TRBD2. The V segment lost 5 bases and the J segment 5 bases; nucleotides outside the gene matches: 6. The V gene's germline CDR1 is MNHEY and CDR2 SMNVEV (reference sequence). This CDR3 is built from 14 residues. The CDR3 loop reads CASSPGTSLETQYF. CDR3 sequence (DNA): TGTGCCAGCAGTCCGGGGACTAGCCTCGAGACCCAGTACTTC.

V usage is TRBV5-4 and J usage is TRBJ1-1; D gene ambiguous. The CDR3 runs 15 residues. V was clipped by 0 bases and J by 2 bases, with 11 bases between them. Germline-derived CDR1 and CDR2 are SGHNT and YYREEE (reference sequence). In DNA, the CDR3 is TGTGCCAGCAGCTTGGATAGCAGCACCAACACTGAAGCTTTCTTT. This encodes CASSLDSSTNTEAFF. The entire variable domain, with the rest obtained from reference TRBV5-4 and TRBJ1-1, is as follows: ETGVTQSPTHLIKTRGQQVTLRCSSQSGHNTVSWYQQALGQGPQFIFQYYREEENGRGNFPPRFSGLQFPNYSSELNVNALELDDSALYLCASSLDSSTNTEAFFGQGTRLTVV.

The V call is TRBV7-3, the J call TRBJ1-1; a weak D match, TRBD1 (5 bases). This CDR3 region has 14 residues. V dropped 5 bases and J dropped 4 bases, with 14 bases sitting between them. Looked up from germline, CDR1 is SGHTA and CDR2 is FQGTGA. CDR3 DNA: TGTGCCAGCAGCCCTGTCCGGGGCAGCACTGAAGCTTTCTTT. Amino acids: CASSPVRGSTEAFF. The entire variable domain, with the rest obtained from reference TRBV7-3 and TRBJ1-1, is as follows: GAGVSQTPSNKVTEKGKYVELRCDPISGHTALYWYRQSLGQGPEFLIYFQGTGAADDSGLPNDRFFAVRPEGSVSTLKIQRTERGDSAVYLCASSPVRGSTEAFFGQGTRLTVV.